The 11 T cell receptor beta chains below come from one sample, sequenced in a study of cytomegalovirus exposure and HLA in healthy donors. Method: immunoSEQ multiplex PCR; TCRdb's copy keeps in-frame clones and lacks some. The sample consists of 130,000 to 150,000 clones, approximately 85% of them appearing once. The sample comprised PBMCs. These receptors all stem from a woman in her 30s in good health and CMV-seronegative.

CDR3 protein: CASSPLRGPDTQYF. In DNA form, the CDR3 reads TGTGCCAGCTCACCACTCAGGGGGCCAGATACGCAGTATTTT. The chain employs TRBV18 and TRBJ2-3; the match to TRBD1 covers 8 bases. Germline V gene sequence: CDR1 KGHSH, CDR2 LQKENI. There are 14 residues in the CDR3. After removal of 1 base from V and 4 bases from J, the junction contained 1 base not matched to a gene.

The gene calls are TRBV6-1 and TRBJ2-1; 14 bases agree with TRBD2. The germline gives CDR1 MNHNS, CDR2 SASEGT. The trim removed 6 bases at V and 8 bases at J, leaving 3 bases unmatched. The CDR3 sequence is 14 residues long. CDR3 protein: CASRGLAGDHEQFF. CDR3 coding DNA: TGTGCCAGCAGGGGACTAGCGGGGGATCATGAGCAGTTCTTC.

The rearrangement uses TRBV5-1 and TRBJ2-1; TRBD1 matches at 9 bases. CDR1 is SGHRS, CDR2 YFSETQ, per germline. CDR3 length equals 14 residues. The ends lost 8 bases at V and 4 bases at J; junction bases unmatched: 7. For the CDR3, the DNA is TGCGCCAGTAAAACAGGGGGCGGGTACAATGAGCAGTTCTTC. It codes for CASKTGGGYNEQFF.

The V gene is TRBV7-9, the J gene TRBJ2-7, with 7 bases lining up with TRBD1. The V and J ends lost 4 bases and 1 base, in that order; junction bases with no gene match: 4. The CDR3 is 14 amino acids. Germline V gene sequence: CDR1 SEHNR, CDR2 FQNEAQ (reference sequence). Written as DNA, the CDR3 is TGTGCCAGCAGCTCGATGGGACAGTCCTACGAGCAGTACTTC. Protein product: CASSSMGQSYEQYF.

V is TRBV5-1 and J is TRBJ1-2; tentative D call: TRBD1 (6 bases). CDR3 size: 13 residues. Germline V lookup: CDR1 SGHRS, CDR2 YFSETQ. V lost 0 bases, J lost 6 bases, and 9 bases lay in between. CDR3 region: CASSLEPGDGYTF. The CDR3, as DNA: TGCGCCAGCAGCTTGGAGCCAGGGGATGGCTACACCTTC.

The chain recombines TRBV5-1 with TRBJ1-2, with a tentative D call TRBD1 (5 bases). CDR1 SGHRS and CDR2 YFSETQ come from the germline V gene. CDR3 length: 14 amino acids. The V end was cut by 4 bases, the J end by 5 bases, with 15 bases between. The chain's CDR3 is CASSTQTGQYGYTF. The DNA of the CDR3 is TGCGCCAGCAGCACCCAGACTGGACAATATGGCTACACCTTC.

This sequence joins TRBV10-1 and TRBJ2-3; TRBD2 might be the D (7 bases). This CDR3 comprises 14 residues. V was shortened by 10 bases and J by 0 bases, with 14 bases between the two germline ends. Germline V gene data show CDR1 as WNHNN and CDR2 as SYGVQD (reference sequence). CDR3 coding DNA: TGCGCCACCTTAGGGGGGGGTAGCACAGATACGCAGTATTTT. Its translation is CATLGGGSTDTQYF.

Note on this clone: At one end, the junction sequence differs from germline, possibly due to a read error. The V and J genes are TRBV5-6 and TRBJ1-2; the match to TRBD1 covers 7 bases. This CDR3 region has 13 residues. Germline V gives CDR1 SGHDT, CDR2 YYEEEE. CDR3 sequence: CASTLGQLYGYTF. The CDR3 DNA follows: TGTGCCAGCACCTTGGGACAGCTCTATGGCTACACCTTC.

The CDR3 DNA reads TGTGCCAGCAGCCGGCGGGGGCTCTACAATGAGCAGTTCTTC. It encodes CASSRRGLYNEQFF. V and J are TRBV9 and TRBJ2-1, with D tentatively TRBD2 (7 bases). The CDR3 extends over 14 amino acids. The V end lost 4 bases, the J end lost 3 bases, and 11 bases lay between the germline ends. Germline V gene sequence: CDR1 SGDLS, CDR2 YYNGEE. Complete variable domain (other parts from reference TRBV9 and TRBJ2-1): DSGVTQTPKHLITATGQRVTLRCSPRSGDLSVYWYQQSLDQGLQFLIQYYNGEERAKGNILERFSAQQFPDLHSELNLSSLELGDSALYFCASSRRGLYNEQFFGPGTRLTVL.

In its sample, this clone was seen a few times. V and J are TRBV4-1 and TRBJ1-4; D gene unclear. Deletions cut 1 base from V and 8 bases from J, with 5 bases between. The V gene's germline CDR1 is MGHRA and CDR2 YSYEKL. This CDR3 has 12 residues. The CDR3 sequence: CASSQAREKLFF. CDR3 bases: TGCGCCAGCAGCCAAGCCCGGGAAAAACTGTTTTTT.

The chain couples TRBV15 to TRBJ2-1, with 7 bases matching TRBD1. CDR3 length: 18 amino acids. With V trimmed by 4 bases and J by 0 bases, 12 bases remained unmatched. Germline lookup yields CDR1 LNHNV and CDR2 YYDKDF (reference sequence). This chain's CDR3 is CATSTRDRTPSSYNEQFF. DNA for the CDR3: TGTGCCACCAGCACAAGGGACAGAACACCGAGCTCCTACAATGAGCAGTTCTTC.